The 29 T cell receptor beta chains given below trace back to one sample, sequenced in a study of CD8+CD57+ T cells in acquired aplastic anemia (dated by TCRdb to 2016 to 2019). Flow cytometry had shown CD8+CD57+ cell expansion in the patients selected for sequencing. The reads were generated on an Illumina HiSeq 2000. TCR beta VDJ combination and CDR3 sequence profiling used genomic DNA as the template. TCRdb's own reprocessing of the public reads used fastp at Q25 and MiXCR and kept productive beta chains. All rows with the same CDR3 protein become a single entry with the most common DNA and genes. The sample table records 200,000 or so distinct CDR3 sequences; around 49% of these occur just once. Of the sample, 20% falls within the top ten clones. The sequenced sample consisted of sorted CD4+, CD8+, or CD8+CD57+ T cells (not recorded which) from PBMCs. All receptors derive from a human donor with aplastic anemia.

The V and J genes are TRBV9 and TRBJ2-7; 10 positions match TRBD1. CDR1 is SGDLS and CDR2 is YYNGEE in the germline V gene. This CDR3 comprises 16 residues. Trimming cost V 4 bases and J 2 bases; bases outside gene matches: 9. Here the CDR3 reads CASSSNSGQGAYEQYF. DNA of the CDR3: TGTGCCAGCAGCTCAAACTCCGGACAGGGGGCCTACGAGCAGTACTTC.

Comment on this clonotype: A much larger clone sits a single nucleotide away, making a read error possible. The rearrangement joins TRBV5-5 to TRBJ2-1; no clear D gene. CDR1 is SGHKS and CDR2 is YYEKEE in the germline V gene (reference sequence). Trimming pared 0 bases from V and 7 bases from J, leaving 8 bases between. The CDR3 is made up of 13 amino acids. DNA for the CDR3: TGTGCCAGCAGCTTGGAAATCGTTAATGAGCAGTTCTTC. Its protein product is CASSLEIVNEQFF.

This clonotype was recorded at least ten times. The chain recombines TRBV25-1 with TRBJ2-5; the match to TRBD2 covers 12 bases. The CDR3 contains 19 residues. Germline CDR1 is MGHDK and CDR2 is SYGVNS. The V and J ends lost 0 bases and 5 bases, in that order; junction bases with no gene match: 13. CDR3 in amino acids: CASSEYGSASSGGDETQYF. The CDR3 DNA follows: TGTGCCAGCAGTGAATATGGGTCCGCCTCTAGCGGGGGGGATGAGACCCAGTACTTC.

CDR3 sequence (DNA): TGTGCCACCAGTGATTGGGACGGCCAAGAGACCCAGTACTTC. Amino acid sequence: CATSDWDGQETQYF. This chain uses TRBV24-1 with TRBJ2-5; TRBD1 or TRBD2 may be the D gene (5 bases each). Trimming took off 2 bases at V and 1 base at J, with 7 bases between the two ends. The germline V gene has CDR1 KGHDR and CDR2 SFDVKD. The CDR3 extends over 14 amino acids.

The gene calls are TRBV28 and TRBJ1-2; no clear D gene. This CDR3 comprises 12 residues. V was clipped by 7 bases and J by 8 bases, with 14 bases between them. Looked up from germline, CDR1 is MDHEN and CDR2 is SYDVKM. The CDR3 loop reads CASTLSSSGYTF. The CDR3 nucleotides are TGTGCCAGCACCCTATCCTCCTCAGGCTACACCTTC.

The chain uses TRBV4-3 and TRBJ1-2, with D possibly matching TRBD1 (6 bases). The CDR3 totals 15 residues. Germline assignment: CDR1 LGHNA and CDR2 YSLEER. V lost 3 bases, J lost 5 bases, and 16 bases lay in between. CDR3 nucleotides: TGCGCCAGCAGCCAGTCCCGGGGGGCCAGGTATGGCTACACCTTC. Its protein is CASSQSRGARYGYTF.

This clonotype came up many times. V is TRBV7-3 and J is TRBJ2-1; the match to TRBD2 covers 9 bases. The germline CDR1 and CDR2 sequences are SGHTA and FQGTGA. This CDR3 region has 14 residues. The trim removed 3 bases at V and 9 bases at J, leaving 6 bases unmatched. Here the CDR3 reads CASSFGAGGLEQFF. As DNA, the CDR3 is TGTGCCAGCAGCTTTGGAGCGGGGGGACTTGAGCAGTTCTTC.

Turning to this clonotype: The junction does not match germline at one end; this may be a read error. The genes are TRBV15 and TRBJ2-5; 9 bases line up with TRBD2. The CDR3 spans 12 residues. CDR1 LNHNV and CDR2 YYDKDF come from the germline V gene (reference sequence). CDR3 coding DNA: TGTGCCACCAGCAGTGATACCGGGACTAGCAACTTC. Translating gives CATSSDTGTSNF.

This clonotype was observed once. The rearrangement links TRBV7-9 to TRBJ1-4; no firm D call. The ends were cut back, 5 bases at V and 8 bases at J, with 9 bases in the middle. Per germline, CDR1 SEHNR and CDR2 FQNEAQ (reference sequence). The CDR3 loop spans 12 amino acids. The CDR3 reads CASSPRREKLFF. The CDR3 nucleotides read TGTGCCAGCAGCCCAAGGCGCGAAAAACTGTTTTTT.

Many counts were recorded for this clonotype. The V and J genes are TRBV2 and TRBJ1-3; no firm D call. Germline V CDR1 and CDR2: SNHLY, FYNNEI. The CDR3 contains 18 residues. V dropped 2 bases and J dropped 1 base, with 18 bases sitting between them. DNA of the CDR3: TGTGCCAGCAGTGAATCGAGGTATGGCATGACATCTGGAAACACCATATATTTT. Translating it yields CASSESRYGMTSGNTIYF.

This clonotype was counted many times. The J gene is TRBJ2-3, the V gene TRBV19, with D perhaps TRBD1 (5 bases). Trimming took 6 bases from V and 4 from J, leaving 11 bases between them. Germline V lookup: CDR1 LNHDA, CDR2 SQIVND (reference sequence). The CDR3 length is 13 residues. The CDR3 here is CASRQDGSDTQYF. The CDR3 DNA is TGTGCCAGTAGACAGGACGGGTCAGATACGCAGTATTTT.

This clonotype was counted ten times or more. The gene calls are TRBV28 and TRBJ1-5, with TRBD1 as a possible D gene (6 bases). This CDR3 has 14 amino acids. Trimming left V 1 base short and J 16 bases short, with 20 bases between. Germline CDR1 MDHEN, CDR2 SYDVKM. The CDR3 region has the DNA TGTGCCAGCAGTTTATACGGTAGGACAAGGGGGGAACATTTT. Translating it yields CASSLYGRTRGEHF. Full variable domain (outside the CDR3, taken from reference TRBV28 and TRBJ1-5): DVKVTQSSRYLVKRTGEKVFLECVQDMDHENMFWYRQDPGLGLRLIYFSYDVKMKEKGDIPEGYSVSREKKERFSLILESASTNQTSMYLCASSLYGRTRGEHFGDGTRLSIL.

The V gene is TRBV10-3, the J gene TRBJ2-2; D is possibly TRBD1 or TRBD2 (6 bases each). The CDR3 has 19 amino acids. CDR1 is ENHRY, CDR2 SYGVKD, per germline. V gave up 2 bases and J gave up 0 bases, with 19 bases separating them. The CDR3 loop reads CAISEVDEGGCANTGELFF. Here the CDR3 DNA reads TGTGCCATCAGTGAGGTCGATGAGGGGGGCTGTGCGAACACCGGGGAGCTGTTTTTT.

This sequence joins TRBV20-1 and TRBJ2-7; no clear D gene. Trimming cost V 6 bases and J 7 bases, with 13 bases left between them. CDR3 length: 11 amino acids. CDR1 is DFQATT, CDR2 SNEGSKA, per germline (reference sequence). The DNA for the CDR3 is TGCAGTGCAAAAGGCGAAGTAGAGCAGTACTTC. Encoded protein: CSAKGEVEQYF.

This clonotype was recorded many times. The CDR3 spells CASSQESRGRNQPQHF. The CDR3 DNA reads as TGCGCCAGCAGCCAAGAATCCAGGGGAAGAAATCAGCCCCAGCATTTT. This chain uses TRBV4-1 with TRBJ1-5; perhaps TRBD1 as D (6 bases). Germline V gene data show CDR1 as MGHRA and CDR2 as YSYEKL. The length of the CDR3 is 16 residues. V gave up 0 bases and J gave up 4 bases, with 13 bases separating them.

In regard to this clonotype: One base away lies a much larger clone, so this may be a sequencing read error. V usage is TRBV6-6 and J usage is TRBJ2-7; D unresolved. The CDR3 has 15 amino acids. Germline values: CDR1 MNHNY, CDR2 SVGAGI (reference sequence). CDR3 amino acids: CASRPGGRNSHEQYF. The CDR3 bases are TGTGCCAGCAGGCCCGGCGGCAGGAACTCCCACGAGCAGTACTTC.

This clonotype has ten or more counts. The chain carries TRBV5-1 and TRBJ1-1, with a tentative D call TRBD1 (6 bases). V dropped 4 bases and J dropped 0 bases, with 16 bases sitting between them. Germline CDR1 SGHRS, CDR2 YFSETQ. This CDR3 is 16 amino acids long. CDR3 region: CASSARTDSMNTEAFF. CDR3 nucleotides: TGCGCCAGCAGCGCCAGGACAGATTCCATGAACACTGAAGCTTTCTTT.

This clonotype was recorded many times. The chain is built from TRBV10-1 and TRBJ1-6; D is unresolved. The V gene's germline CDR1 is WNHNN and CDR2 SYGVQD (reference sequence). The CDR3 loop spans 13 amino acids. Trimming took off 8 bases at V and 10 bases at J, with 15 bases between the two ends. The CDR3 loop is CASAPGRGSPLHF. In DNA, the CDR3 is TGCGCCAGCGCCCCCGGCCGTGGGTCACCCCTCCACTTT.

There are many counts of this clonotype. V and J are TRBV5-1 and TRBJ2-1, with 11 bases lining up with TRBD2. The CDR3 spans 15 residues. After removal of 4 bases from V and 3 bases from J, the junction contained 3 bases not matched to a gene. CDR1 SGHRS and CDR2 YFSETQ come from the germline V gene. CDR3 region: CASSPGLAVYNEQFF. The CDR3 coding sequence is TGCGCCAGCAGCCCGGGACTAGCGGTCTACAATGAGCAGTTCTTC.

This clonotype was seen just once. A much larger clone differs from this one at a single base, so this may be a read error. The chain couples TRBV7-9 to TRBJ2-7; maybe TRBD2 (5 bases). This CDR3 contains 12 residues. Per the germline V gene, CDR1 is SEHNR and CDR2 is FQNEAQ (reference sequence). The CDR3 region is CAGSSGSSGQYF. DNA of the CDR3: TGTGCCGGCAGCTCGGGGTCATCAGGGCAGTACTTC.

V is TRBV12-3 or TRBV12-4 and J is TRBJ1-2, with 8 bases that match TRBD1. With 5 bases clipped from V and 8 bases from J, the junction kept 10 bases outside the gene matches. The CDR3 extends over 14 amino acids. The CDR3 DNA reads TGTGCCAGCAGTGCCCCCAGGACAGGGTCAGGCTACACCTTC. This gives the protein CASSAPRTGSGYTF.

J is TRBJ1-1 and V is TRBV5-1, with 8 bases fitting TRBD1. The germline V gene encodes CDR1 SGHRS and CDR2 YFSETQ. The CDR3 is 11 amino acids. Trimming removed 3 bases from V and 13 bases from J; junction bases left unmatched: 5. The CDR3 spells CASSSRDRNFF. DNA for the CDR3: TGCGCCAGCAGCTCCCGGGACAGGAATTTCTTT. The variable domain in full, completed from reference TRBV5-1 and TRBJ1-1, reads KAGVTQTPRYLIKTRGQQVTLSCSPISGHRSVSWYQQTPGQGLQFLFEYFSETQRNKGNFPGRFSGRQFSNSRSEMNVSTLELGDSALYLCASSSRDRNFFGQGTRLTVV.

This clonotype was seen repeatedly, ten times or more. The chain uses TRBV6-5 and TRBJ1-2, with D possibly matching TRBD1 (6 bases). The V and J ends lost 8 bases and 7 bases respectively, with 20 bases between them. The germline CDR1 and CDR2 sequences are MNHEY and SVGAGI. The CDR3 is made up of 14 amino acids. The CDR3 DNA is TGTGCCAGCTCTCGACAGGACGGGAGAGGTGGCTACACCTTC. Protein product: CASSRQDGRGGYTF.

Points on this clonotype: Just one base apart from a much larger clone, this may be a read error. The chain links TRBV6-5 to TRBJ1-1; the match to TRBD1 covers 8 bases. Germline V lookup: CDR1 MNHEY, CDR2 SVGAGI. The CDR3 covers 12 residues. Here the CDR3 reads CASRPGTGEALF. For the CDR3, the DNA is TGTGCCAGCAGGCCCGGGACAGGAGAAGCTCTCTTT.

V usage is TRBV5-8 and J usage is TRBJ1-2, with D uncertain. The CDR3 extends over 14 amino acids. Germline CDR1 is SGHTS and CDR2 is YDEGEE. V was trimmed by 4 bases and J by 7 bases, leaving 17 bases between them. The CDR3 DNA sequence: TGTGCCAGCAGCGTGTACGGGCTTACCCCTGGCTACACCTTC. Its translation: CASSVYGLTPGYTF.

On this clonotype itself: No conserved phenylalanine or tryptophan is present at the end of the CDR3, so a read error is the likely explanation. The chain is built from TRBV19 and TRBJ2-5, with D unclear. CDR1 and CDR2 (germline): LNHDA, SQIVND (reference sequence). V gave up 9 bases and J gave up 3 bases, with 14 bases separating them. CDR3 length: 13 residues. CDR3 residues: CASSRNSKETQYL. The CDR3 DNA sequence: TGTGCCAGCTCCCGCAACAGTAAAGAGACCCAGTACCTC.

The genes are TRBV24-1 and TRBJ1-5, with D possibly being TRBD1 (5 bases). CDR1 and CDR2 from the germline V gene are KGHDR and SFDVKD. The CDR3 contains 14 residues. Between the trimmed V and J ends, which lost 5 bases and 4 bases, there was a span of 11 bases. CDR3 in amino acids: CATSVGGSNQPQHF. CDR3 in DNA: TGTGCCACCAGTGTTGGGGGATCGAATCAGCCCCAGCATTTT.

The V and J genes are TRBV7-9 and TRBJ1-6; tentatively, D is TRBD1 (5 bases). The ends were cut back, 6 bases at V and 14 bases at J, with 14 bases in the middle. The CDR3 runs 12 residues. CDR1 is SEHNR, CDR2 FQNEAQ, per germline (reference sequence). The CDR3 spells CASRSAGTALHF. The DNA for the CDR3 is TGTGCCAGCAGATCCGCAGGGACGGCCCTCCACTTT.

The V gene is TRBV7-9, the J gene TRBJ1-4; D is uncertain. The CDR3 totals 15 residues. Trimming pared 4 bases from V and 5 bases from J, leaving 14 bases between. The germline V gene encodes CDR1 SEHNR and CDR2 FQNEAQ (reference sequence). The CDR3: CASSYSSGRNEKLFF. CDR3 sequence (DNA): TGTGCCAGCAGCTATTCCTCCGGACGAAATGAAAAACTGTTTTTT.